Below, 13 T cell receptor beta chains from the same sample are listed, as sequenced in a study of blood T cell repertoires in COVID-19 (dated by TCRdb to the early 2020s). Receptor libraries were prepared by the immunoSEQ multiplex PCR assay. TCRdb provides this immuneACCESS table in a form limited to in-frame rearrangements. Some clones are lacking; in checked studies, under half of them reflect an unresolved V gene, and why the rest are absent is not known. This sample gives some 250,000 clones in total; 70% to 90% of them show up just once. The top ten constitute roughly 0.8% of the sample. The sequencing input was peripheral blood. The receptors originated from a woman in her twenties or thirties with acute or convalescent COVID-19.

The rearrangement joins TRBV11-2 to TRBJ1-5, with 8 bases matching TRBD1. Germline assignment: CDR1 SGHAT and CDR2 FQNNGV. This CDR3 comprises 14 residues. Trimming at V came to 6 bases and at J to 5 bases, leaving 6 bases not matched to a gene. CDR3 in DNA: TGTGCCAGCAGTCTTCAGGGGGCCGATCAGCCCCAGCATTTT. This codes for CASSLQGADQPQHF.

This chain connects TRBV25-1 to TRBJ2-5, with 7 positions matching TRBD2. Trimming cost V 3 bases and J 5 bases; bases outside gene matches: 12. Germline values: CDR1 MGHDK, CDR2 SYGVNS. The CDR3 runs 16 residues. The CDR3 region has the DNA TGTGCCAGCAGTGAGCCCCTTGGGGGGGTCCGGGAGACCCAGTACTTC. Its protein product is CASSEPLGGVRETQYF.

V is TRBV6-6 and J is TRBJ2-3; 11 bases are shared with TRBD2. The CDR3 is made up of 17 amino acids. Unmatched junction bases numbered 8, after V lost 6 bases and J lost 0 bases. The germline CDR1 and CDR2 sequences are MNHNY and SVGAGI (reference sequence). The CDR3 sequence is CASSRTGLAASTDTQYF. DNA of the CDR3: TGTGCCAGCAGCCGAACGGGACTAGCGGCTAGCACAGATACGCAGTATTTT.

The chain has TRBV6-1 and TRBJ2-1, with TRBD1 as a possible D gene (6 bases). V was shortened by 1 base and J by 10 bases, with 8 bases between the two germline ends. Germline lookup yields CDR1 MNHNS and CDR2 SASEGT. The CDR3 is 12 residues long. CDR3 coding DNA: TGTGCCAGCAGTGAAGAAGGGGGAGAGCAGTTCTTC. This translates into CASSEEGGEQFF.

The chain couples TRBV19 to TRBJ2-4; the match to TRBD1 covers 7 bases. The CDR3 runs to 13 residues. V lost 10 bases and J lost 2; bases outside the gene matches: 5. Germline CDR1 is LNHDA and CDR2 is SQIVND (reference sequence). The CDR3 region has the DNA TGTGCCACCGAACAGGGGACCAAAAACATTCAGTACTTC. Translation: CATEQGTKNIQYF. The full variable domain, in which reference TRBV19 and TRBJ2-4 provide the parts outside the CDR3, is DGGITQSPKYLFRKEGQNVTLSCEQNLNHDAMYWYRQDPGQGLRLIYYSQIVNDFQKGDIAEGYSVSREKKESFPLTVTSAQKNPTAFYLCATEQGTKNIQYFGAGTRLSVL.

The genes are TRBV19 and TRBJ1-5, with D perhaps TRBD1 (5 bases). CDR1 is LNHDA, CDR2 SQIVND, per germline (reference sequence). Trimming took off 4 bases at V and 6 bases at J, with 16 bases between the two ends. CDR3 length: 15 residues. CDR3 loop: CASSTGTLLTQPQHF. DNA for the CDR3: TGTGCCAGTAGTACCGGGACTCTCTTAACTCAGCCCCAGCATTTT.

The V and J genes are TRBV19 and TRBJ2-5, with TRBD2 matching 15 bases. This CDR3 region has 18 residues. With 4 bases clipped from V and 5 bases from J, the junction kept 11 bases outside the gene matches. Germline CDR1 is LNHDA and CDR2 is SQIVND (reference sequence). CDR3 nucleotide sequence: TGTGCCAGTAGTACCCCGGGACTAGCGGGAGGTGTGGTGGAGACCCAGTACTTC. It codes for CASSTPGLAGGVVETQYF. Based on the CDR3 plus reference TRBV19 and TRBJ2-5, the full variable domain is DGGITQSPKYLFRKEGQNVTLSCEQNLNHDAMYWYRQDPGQGLRLIYYSQIVNDFQKGDIAEGYSVSREKKESFPLTVTSAQKNPTAFYLCASSTPGLAGGVVETQYFGPGTRLLVL.

The rearrangement joins TRBV19 to TRBJ2-2; 8 bases are a match to TRBD2. J was trimmed by 3 bases and V by 3 bases; bases with no gene match: 3. CDR1 is LNHDA, CDR2 SQIVND, per germline (reference sequence). CDR3 length: 15 residues. The DNA for the CDR3 is TGTGCCAGTAGTATCGGGAGGGCGGACACCGGGGAGCTGTTTTTT. Residues: CASSIGRADTGELFF.

This clone has only one observation. This chain links TRBV27 with TRBJ2-7, with TRBD2 matching over 15 bases. Germline V gene lookup returns CDR1 MNHEY and CDR2 SMNVEV (reference sequence). The CDR3 is made up of 16 amino acids. The ends lost 2 bases at V and 5 bases at J; junction bases unmatched: 4. In DNA form, the CDR3 reads TGTGCCAGCAGTTTAGGGACTAGCGGGAGGCTGGACGAGCAGTACTTC. Residues: CASSLGTSGRLDEQYF.

This chain joins TRBV9 and TRBJ2-7; TRBD1 is a possible D gene (6 bases). CDR3 length: 14 amino acids. The V gene's germline CDR1 is SGDLS and CDR2 YYNGEE. Between the trimmed V and J ends, which lost 0 bases and 2 bases, there was a span of 9 bases. The CDR3 region is CASSVATGTYEQYF. CDR3 bases: TGTGCCAGCAGCGTAGCTACAGGGACCTACGAGCAGTACTTC.

This clone was counted between two and nine times. The V and J genes are TRBV9 and TRBJ2-1; D is unresolved. With 0 bases removed from V and 0 bases from J, the gap between germline ends came to 7 bases. CDR3 length equals 15 residues. Germline V gene data show CDR1 as SGDLS and CDR2 as YYNGEE. CDR3 DNA sequence: TGTGCCAGCAGCGTAGAAGCGAACTCCTACAATGAGCAGTTCTTC. This codes for CASSVEANSYNEQFF.

This clone showed up just a few times. The gene calls are TRBV6-5 and TRBJ2-7; 7 nucleotides align to TRBD1. CDR3 length equals 14 residues. Germline lookup yields CDR1 MNHEY and CDR2 SVGAGI. V was clipped by 6 bases and J by 3 bases; unmatched bases: 8. CDR3 sequence: CASSHGTEGYEQYF. Here the CDR3 DNA reads TGTGCCAGCAGCCACGGGACAGAGGGCTACGAGCAGTACTTC.

The chain employs TRBV15 and TRBJ1-6; possibly TRBD1 for D (5 bases). The CDR3 extends over 15 amino acids. Per the germline V gene, CDR1 is LNHNV and CDR2 is YYDKDF (reference sequence). Trimming left V 2 bases short and J 3 bases short, with 8 bases between. The CDR3 DNA reads TGTGCCACCAGCAGACAGGGTTTCTATAATTCACCCCTCCACTTT. Translated: CATSRQGFYNSPLHF.